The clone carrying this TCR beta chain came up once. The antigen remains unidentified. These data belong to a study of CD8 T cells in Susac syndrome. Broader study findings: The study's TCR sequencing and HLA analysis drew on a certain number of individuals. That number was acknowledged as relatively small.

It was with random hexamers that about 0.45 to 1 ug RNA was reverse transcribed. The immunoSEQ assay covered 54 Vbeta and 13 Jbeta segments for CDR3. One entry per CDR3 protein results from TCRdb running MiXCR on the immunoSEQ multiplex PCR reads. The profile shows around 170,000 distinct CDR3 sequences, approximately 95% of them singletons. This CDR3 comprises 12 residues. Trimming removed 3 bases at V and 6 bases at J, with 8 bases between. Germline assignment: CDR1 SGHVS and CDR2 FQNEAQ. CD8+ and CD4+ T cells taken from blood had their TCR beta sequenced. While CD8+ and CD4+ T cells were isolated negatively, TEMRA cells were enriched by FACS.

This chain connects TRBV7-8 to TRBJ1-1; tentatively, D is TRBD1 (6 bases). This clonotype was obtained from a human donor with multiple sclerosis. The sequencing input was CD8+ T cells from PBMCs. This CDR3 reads CASSFGGAEAFF. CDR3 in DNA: TGTGCCAGCAGCTTCGGGGGCGCTGAAGCTTTCTTT. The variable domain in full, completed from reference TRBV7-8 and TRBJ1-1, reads GAGVSQSPRYKVAKRGQDVALRCDPISGHVSLFWYQQALGQGPEFLTYFQNEAQLDKSGLPSDRFFAERPEGSVSTLKIQRTQQEDSAVYLCASSFGGAEAFFGQGTRLTVV.